These 17 T cell receptor beta chains were sequenced from one sample in a study of blood T cell repertoires in COVID-19. Using immunoSEQ multiplex PCR, the repertoire was profiled, and TCRdb retains in-frame clones only, with some absent. The sample lists fewer than 350,000 clones, 86% seen once, with less than 15% in the top ten. Sequenced sample: peripheral blood. The receptors derive from a woman between 25 and 40 years old with COVID-19, enrolled during active disease.

The V gene is TRBV5-1, the J gene TRBJ1-1, with 9 bases lining up with TRBD1. Germline V gene lookup returns CDR1 SGHRS and CDR2 YFSETQ. The CDR3 is made up of 14 amino acids. J was trimmed by 4 bases and V by 6 bases; bases with no gene match: 7. The CDR3 region is CASTSTGGGTEAFF. CDR3 in DNA: TGCGCCAGCACAAGTACAGGGGGCGGCACTGAAGCTTTCTTT. The full variable domain, with the rest looked up from reference TRBV5-1 and TRBJ1-1, is KAGVTQTPRYLIKTRGQQVTLSCSPISGHRSVSWYQQTPGQGLQFLFEYFSETQRNKGNFPGRFSGRQFSNSRSEMNVSTLELGDSALYLCASTSTGGGTEAFFGQGTRLTVV.

The chain carries TRBV18 and TRBJ2-7; D may be TRBD2 (7 bases). This CDR3 has 15 amino acids. V lost 6 bases to trimming and J lost 4 bases, with 19 bases between them. Looked up from germline, CDR1 is KGHSH and CDR2 is LQKENI. DNA for the CDR3: TGTGCCAGCTCCCGAAGGGGGGGCACAGGGTACGAGCAGTACTTC. Amino acids: CASSRRGGTGYEQYF. The full variable domain, completed using reference TRBV18 and TRBJ2-7, is NAGVMQNPRHLVRRRGQEARLRCSPMKGHSHVYWYRQLPEEGLKFMVYLQKENIIDESGMPKERFSAEFPKEGPSILRIQQVVRGDSAAYFCASSRRGGTGYEQYFGPGTRLTVT.

The chain couples TRBV5-4 to TRBJ2-3; 9 bases map to TRBD1. The ends lost 0 bases at V and 4 bases at J; junction bases unmatched: 9. The germline V gene encodes CDR1 SGHNT and CDR2 YYREEE (reference sequence). The CDR3 is made up of 17 amino acids. In nucleotides, the CDR3 is TGTGCCAGCAGCTTGGCCACGGGACAGGGTATAGCAGATACGCAGTATTTT. Its translation: CASSLATGQGIADTQYF.

V usage is TRBV12-5 and J usage is TRBJ1-2; 9 bases align to TRBD1. The CDR3 contains 16 residues. Germline-derived CDR1 and CDR2 are LGHNT and FRNRAP. Unmatched junction bases numbered 11, after V lost 1 base and J lost 8 bases. The CDR3 spells CASGLDPGQGLGGYTF. CDR3 in DNA: TGTGCTAGTGGTTTGGACCCGGGACAGGGTTTGGGGGGCTACACCTTC. The complete variable domain, with remaining parts taken from reference TRBV12-5 and TRBJ1-2, reads DARVTQTPRHKVTEMGQEVTMRCQPILGHNTVFWYRQTMMQGLELLAYFRNRAPLDDSGMPKDRFSAEMPDATLATLKIQPSEPRDSAVYFCASGLDPGQGLGGYTFGSGTRLTVV.

The chain employs TRBV4-2 and TRBJ2-5, with 10 bases that match TRBD2. Germline V gene data show CDR1 as LGHNA and CDR2 as YNFKEQ. The CDR3 covers 16 residues. The J segment lost 3 bases and the V segment lost 0 bases, leaving 4 bases of the junction unmatched. CDR3 coding DNA: TGTGCCAGCAGCCAAGAAGGGCTAGCGGGGGAAGAGACCCAGTACTTC. Translating it yields CASSQEGLAGEETQYF.

V usage is TRBV19 and J usage is TRBJ2-2; no firm D call. This CDR3 region has 11 residues. V lost 6 bases, J lost 8 bases, and 7 bases lay in between. CDR1 and CDR2 (germline): LNHDA, SQIVND (reference sequence). The CDR3 is CASSGGGELFF. CDR3 coding DNA: TGTGCCAGTAGCGGCGGAGGGGAGCTGTTTTTT.

This chain uses TRBV18 with TRBJ2-7; D may be TRBD2 (7 bases). This CDR3 is built from 15 residues. Germline lookup yields CDR1 KGHSH and CDR2 LQKENI. Trimming took 2 bases from V and 2 from J, leaving 13 bases between them. The CDR3 spells CASSPSIGGPYEQYF. DNA of the CDR3: TGTGCCAGCTCACCATCTATCGGGGGGCCCTACGAGCAGTACTTC.

J is TRBJ1-1 and V is TRBV5-1; 11 positions match TRBD1. CDR1 and CDR2 from the germline V gene are SGHRS and YFSETQ. With 4 bases clipped from V and 3 bases from J, the junction kept 14 bases outside the gene matches. The CDR3 length is 18 residues. The CDR3 coding sequence is TGCGCCAGCAGCCCACCCCCGGGACAGGGGGTGTTGCACACTGAAGCTTTCTTT. Residues: CASSPPPGQGVLHTEAFF.

The chain carries TRBV2 and TRBJ1-5; TRBD1 might be the D (6 bases). Trimming shortened V by 6 bases and J by 6 bases, and 12 bases separated the two germline ends. The CDR3 consists of 13 residues. Germline CDR1 and CDR2: SNHLY and FYNNEI. CDR3 region: CASRRQAGQPQHF. The CDR3 DNA reads TGTGCCAGCAGACGACAGGCGGGTCAGCCCCAGCATTTT.

This chain links TRBV5-4 with TRBJ1-1; a weak D match, TRBD1 (5 bases). This CDR3 has 14 amino acids. Per the germline V gene, CDR1 is SGHNT and CDR2 is YYREEE (reference sequence). The germline V and J ends were trimmed by 0 bases and 13 bases, with 19 bases remaining between them. The CDR3 bases are TGTGCCAGCAGCTTGGAACGAGGGGTTCAGGGAGGTTTCTTT. Its translation is CASSLERGVQGGFF.

This clone showed up just once. This rearrangement joins TRBV25-1 to TRBJ2-7; 9 bases align to TRBD1. In germline, CDR1 is MGHDK, CDR2 SYGVNS. Trimming at V came to 4 bases and at J to 1 base, leaving 8 bases not matched to a gene. CDR3 size: 16 residues. CDR3 sequence: CASSAIRDRASYEQYF. In DNA, the CDR3 is TGTGCCAGCAGTGCGATCCGGGACAGGGCTTCCTACGAGCAGTACTTC.

The chain couples TRBV19 to TRBJ1-2, with 9 bases identical to TRBD1. V dropped 8 bases and J dropped 4; count of bases not matched to a gene: 5. There are 13 residues in the CDR3. Germline assignment: CDR1 LNHDA and CDR2 SQIVND (reference sequence). CDR3 DNA: TGTGCCAGTCCCCCGGGACAGGGCTATGGCTACACCTTC. Translation gives CASPPGQGYGYTF. The full variable domain, its missing parts supplied by reference TRBV19 and TRBJ1-2, is DGGITQSPKYLFRKEGQNVTLSCEQNLNHDAMYWYRQDPGQGLRLIYYSQIVNDFQKGDIAEGYSVSREKKESFPLTVTSAQKNPTAFYLCASPPGQGYGYTFGSGTRLTVV.

The rearrangement joins TRBV11-2 to TRBJ2-1, with TRBD1 identical over 9 bases. V lost 5 bases and J lost 4; bases outside the gene matches: 3. Germline loops: CDR1 SGHAT, CDR2 FQNNGV. The CDR3 consists of 14 residues. The CDR3 is CASSRQGGYNEQFF. In nucleotides, the CDR3 is TGTGCCAGCAGCCGACAGGGGGGGTACAATGAGCAGTTCTTC.

The genes are TRBV2 and TRBJ1-6, with 8 positions matching TRBD1. CDR1 SNHLY and CDR2 FYNNEI come from the germline V gene. Trimming cost V 9 bases and J 8 bases; bases outside gene matches: 6. This CDR3 is built from 13 residues. This CDR3 is CASGQGADSPLHF. CDR3 coding DNA: TGTGCCAGTGGACAGGGAGCTGATTCACCCCTCCACTTT.

This rearrangement joins TRBV6-4 to TRBJ2-1; no definite D call. The V gene's germline CDR1 is MRHNA and CDR2 SNTAGT. The CDR3 contains 10 residues. V dropped 0 bases and J dropped 13 bases, with 4 bases sitting between them. CDR3 nucleotide sequence: TGTGCCAGCAGTGACTCCGTCCAGTTCTTC. Protein sequence: CASSDSVQFF.

The chain is built from TRBV6-5 and TRBJ1-6; D remains unclear. The V end lost 8 bases, the J end lost 4 bases, and 12 bases lay between the germline ends. The CDR3 is made up of 14 amino acids. The germline V gene has CDR1 MNHEY and CDR2 SVGAGI. The CDR3 spells CASGEGRYNSPLHF. The CDR3 DNA reads TGTGCCAGCGGAGAGGGCAGGTATAATTCACCCCTCCACTTT.

J is TRBJ1-1 and V is TRBV7-2; 9 nucleotides match TRBD1. V shed 4 bases and J 4 bases; nucleotides not matched to a gene: 7. There are 15 residues in the CDR3. The germline V gene has CDR1 SGHTA and CDR2 FQGNSA. The CDR3 DNA is TGTGCCAGCAGCTCTAGGACAGGGGCCGTCACTGAAGCTTTCTTT. It codes for CASSSRTGAVTEAFF.